A single sample is the source of the 24 T cell receptor beta chains below, sequenced in a study of cytomegalovirus exposure and HLA in healthy donors. PCR used 60 Vbeta primers and 13 Jbeta primers. Assay used: immunoSEQ multiplex PCR; TCRdb lists only in-frame clones, some missing. In the table there are 30,000 to 45,000 clones, just over 85% of which are singletons. Specimen: PBMCs. Receptors were obtained from a woman between 40 and 55 years old in good health and CMV-seropositive.

This chain's CDR3 is CASSEQLGRGSYGYTF. CDR3 nucleotides: TGTGCCAGCAGTGAGCAGTTGGGCAGGGGCAGCTATGGCTACACCTTC. The chain joins TRBV2 to TRBJ1-2; D may be TRBD1 (6 bases). V shed 3 bases and J shed 4 bases, with 18 bases lying between them. Germline-derived CDR1 and CDR2 are SNHLY and FYNNEI. The CDR3 length is 16 residues.

The chain recombines TRBV18 with TRBJ2-1; 7 nucleotides line up with TRBD1. The J segment lost 3 bases and the V segment lost 3 bases, leaving 11 bases of the junction unmatched. Germline V CDR1 and CDR2: KGHSH, LQKENI. CDR3 length: 17 residues. The CDR3 is CASSPVPPGQNYNEQFF. CDR3 bases: TGTGCCAGCTCACCGGTCCCCCCGGGACAGAACTACAATGAGCAGTTCTTC.

This chain uses TRBV30 with TRBJ2-5, with TRBD2 identical over 8 bases. V dropped 1 base and J dropped 7; count of bases not matched to a gene: 5. The germline CDR1 and CDR2 sequences are GTSNPN and SVGIG (reference sequence). The CDR3 runs to 13 residues. CDR3 loop: CAWSAGGPGTQYF. CDR3 coding DNA: TGTGCCTGGAGTGCGGGGGGGCCGGGGACCCAGTACTTC.

The chain links TRBV7-9 to TRBJ2-5; 11 bases align to TRBD2. The junction had 2 bases not matched to a gene; V was cut back by 2 bases and J by 0 bases. The V gene's germline CDR1 is SEHNR and CDR2 FQNEAQ (reference sequence). The CDR3 is made up of 16 amino acids. The CDR3 nucleotides are TGTGCCAGCAGCTTACCGACTAGCGGGAACCAAGAGACCCAGTACTTC. This codes for CASSLPTSGNQETQYF.

The CDR3 region has the DNA TGTGCCAGCAGTGGGTTTACAGGGGCGCCCACAGATACGCAGTATTTT. It is translated as CASSGFTGAPTDTQYF. The chain employs TRBV6-1 and TRBJ2-3, with 7 bases identical to TRBD1. The CDR3 runs 16 residues. Trimming at V came to 4 bases and at J to 2 bases, leaving 9 bases not matched to a gene. Germline V gene lookup returns CDR1 MNHNS and CDR2 SASEGT.

The rearrangement uses TRBV2 and TRBJ1-4; weak D call: TRBD1 (6 bases). Germline V gene sequence: CDR1 SNHLY, CDR2 FYNNEI. The CDR3 runs to 13 residues. V dropped 5 bases and J dropped 15 bases, with 19 bases sitting between them. The CDR3 sequence is CASSPQPQGRVFF. The CDR3 nucleotides read TGTGCCAGCAGTCCGCAACCACAGGGTCGAGTGTTTTTT.

This clone was seen more than once but under ten times. V is TRBV4-3 and J is TRBJ2-3, with 8 bases aligning to TRBD2. Losses at the gene ends were 0 bases for V and 2 bases for J; bases not matched to a gene: 13. This CDR3 contains 19 residues. The germline V gene has CDR1 LGHNA and CDR2 YSLEER. Here the CDR3 reads CASSQDAPAAGGPTDTQYF. The CDR3 region has the DNA TGCGCCAGCAGCCAAGATGCGCCCGCGGCGGGGGGACCCACAGATACGCAGTATTTT.

V usage is TRBV7-2 and J usage is TRBJ2-1, with 7 bases that match TRBD2. With 5 bases clipped from V and 1 base from J, the junction kept 8 bases outside the gene matches. Germline V CDR1 and CDR2: SGHTA, FQGNSA. This CDR3 region has 16 residues. The CDR3 nucleotides read TGTGCCAGCAGCCCCTCCAGCGGGGCTTCCTACAATGAGCAGTTCTTC. It specifies CASSPSSGASYNEQFF.

The chain combines TRBV14 with TRBJ1-3; tentative D call: TRBD1 (6 bases). There are 13 residues in the CDR3. Trimming stripped 1 base from V and 7 bases from J, with 8 bases between. The germline gives CDR1 SGHDN, CDR2 FVKESK. The CDR3 region is CASSQAGGNTIYF. CDR3 DNA: TGTGCCAGCAGCCAAGCTGGGGGCAACACCATATATTTT.

The genes are TRBV7-8 and TRBJ2-3; 8 nucleotides match TRBD1. CDR1 and CDR2 (germline): SGHVS, FQNEAQ. The CDR3 is 13 amino acids. V lost 1 base and J lost 6; bases outside the gene matches: 0. CDR3 protein: CASSLGQGDTQYF. The DNA of the CDR3 is TGTGCCAGCAGCTTAGGACAGGGGGATACGCAGTATTTT. Combining the CDR3 with reference TRBV7-8 and TRBJ2-3 gives the whole variable domain GAGVSQSPRYKVAKRGQDVALRCDPISGHVSLFWYQQALGQGPEFLTYFQNEAQLDKSGLPSDRFFAERPEGSVSTLKIQRTQQEDSAVYLCASSLGQGDTQYFGPGTRLTVL.

The V call is TRBV19, the J call TRBJ2-7; 7 bases agree with TRBD2. The CDR3 is 15 residues long. The V and J ends lost 0 bases and 6 bases, in that order; junction bases with no gene match: 8. The germline CDR1 and CDR2 sequences are LNHDA and SQIVND (reference sequence). In DNA form, the CDR3 reads TGTGCCAGTAGTATAGATCTCGGGGGGACTTCCGAGCAGTACTTC. It specifies CASSIDLGGTSEQYF.

The V gene is TRBV9, the J gene TRBJ1-4; weak D call: TRBD1 (6 bases). The CDR3 runs to 16 residues. Germline V gene data show CDR1 as SGDLS and CDR2 as YYNGEE. With 3 bases removed from V and 6 bases from J, the gap between germline ends came to 18 bases. The CDR3 sequence is CASSAGRGTSYEKLFF. Here the CDR3 DNA reads TGTGCCAGCAGCGCTGGGCGGGGGACATCGTATGAAAAACTGTTTTTT.

V is TRBV6-5 and J is TRBJ1-3; the D gene is possibly TRBD1 (6 bases). The germline V and J ends were trimmed by 0 bases and 3 bases, with 12 bases remaining between them. There are 16 residues in the CDR3. Germline CDR1 MNHEY, CDR2 SVGAGI. CDR3 residues: CASSYSRIRGGNTIYF. The CDR3 DNA reads as TGTGCCAGCAGTTACTCGAGGATCAGGGGTGGAAACACCATATATTTT.

The chain combines TRBV2 with TRBJ2-2, with 9 bases aligning to TRBD2. Germline CDR1 and CDR2: SNHLY and FYNNEI. The CDR3 spans 14 residues. The V segment lost 8 bases and the J segment 4 bases; nucleotides outside the gene matches: 5. This chain's CDR3 is CASAGGIGTGELFF. The CDR3 DNA is TGTGCCAGCGCGGGGGGGATTGGCACCGGGGAGCTGTTTTTT. Looking up the rest from reference TRBV2 and TRBJ2-2 gives the full variable domain: EPEVTQTPSHQVTQMGQEVILRCVPISNHLYFYWYRQILGQKVEFLVSFYNNEISEKSEIFDDQFSVERPDGSNFTLKIRSTKLEDSAMYFCASAGGIGTGELFFGEGSRLTVL.

The CDR3 nucleotides are TGCGCCAGCAGCCAAGATCGAAGTGGTCGCGCTGAAGCTTTCTTT. This encodes CASSQDRSGRAEAFF. This rearrangement joins TRBV4-3 to TRBJ1-1; no clear D gene. The CDR3 extends over 15 amino acids. Germline V lookup: CDR1 LGHNA, CDR2 YSLEER. Trimming shortened V by 0 bases and J by 6 bases, and 14 bases separated the two germline ends.

This clone was counted between two and nine times. The rearrangement uses TRBV25-1 and TRBJ1-2; 7 positions agree with TRBD1. The germline V gene encodes CDR1 MGHDK and CDR2 SYGVNS. The CDR3 is 17 amino acids. The junction had 10 bases not matched to a gene; V was cut back by 3 bases and J by 0 bases. CDR3 bases: TGTGCCAGCAGTGATCTCGGACAGGCTCGGTCTAACTATGGCTACACCTTC. This sequence encodes CASSDLGQARSNYGYTF.

This clone appeared a few times. The chain links TRBV5-4 to TRBJ1-1, with 8 bases lining up with TRBD1. The germline V gene encodes CDR1 SGHNT and CDR2 YYREEE (reference sequence). CDR3 length: 15 amino acids. The junction had 5 bases not matched to a gene; V was cut back by 2 bases and J by 2 bases. For the CDR3, the DNA is TGTGCCAGCAGCTTCCTTGGACAGGGAAACACTGAAGCTTTCTTT. Translating it yields CASSFLGQGNTEAFF.

The chain combines TRBV7-2 with TRBJ2-3; 9 bases fit TRBD2. The CDR3 sequence is 16 residues long. V lost 7 bases to trimming and J lost 6 bases; unmatched junction nucleotides: 14. CDR1 and CDR2 from the germline V gene are SGHTA and FQGNSA. CDR3: CASTIKAGGSEDTQYF. Written as DNA, the CDR3 is TGTGCCAGCACCATCAAAGCGGGGGGTTCAGAGGATACGCAGTATTTT.

The J gene is TRBJ2-3, the V gene TRBV9; the D gene is possibly TRBD2 (6 bases). Trimming shortened V by 3 bases and J by 6 bases, and 14 bases separated the two germline ends. CDR3 length equals 14 residues. Germline lookup yields CDR1 SGDLS and CDR2 YYNGEE. CDR3 in DNA: TGTGCCAGCAGCGGACTAGGTGAGGCCGATACGCAGTATTTT. Its protein is CASSGLGEADTQYF.

The chain links TRBV19 to TRBJ2-3; 8 nucleotides match TRBD2. Germline V CDR1 and CDR2: LNHDA, SQIVND (reference sequence). V was pared by 3 bases and J by 0 bases, with 8 bases of the junction left unmatched. CDR3 length: 17 residues. The CDR3 nucleotides read TGTGCCAGTAGTATCAGCGGGGGCCCTTATAGCACAGATACGCAGTATTTT. Encoded protein: CASSISGGPYSTDTQYF.

V is TRBV7-6 and J is TRBJ2-7, with unresolved D. The CDR3 has 14 residues. From germline, CDR1 is SGHVS and CDR2 FNYEAQ. V was pared by 3 bases and J by 2 bases, with 11 bases between. CDR3 nucleotides: TGTGCCAGCAGCTTTTCGTTACAGACCTACGAGCAGTACTTC. Protein: CASSFSLQTYEQYF.

This clone was observed a single time. DNA of the CDR3: TGTGCTAGTGGTTTAAGTTCTGGACAGGGGGCTCCCTACGAGCAGTACTTC. This translates into CASGLSSGQGAPYEQYF. V and J are TRBV12-5 and TRBJ2-7, with 11 bases lining up with TRBD1. Germline-derived CDR1 and CDR2 are LGHNT and FRNRAP. There are 17 residues in the CDR3. The trim removed 3 bases at V and 2 bases at J, leaving 9 bases unmatched. The full variable domain, completed using reference TRBV12-5 and TRBJ2-7, is DARVTQTPRHKVTEMGQEVTMRCQPILGHNTVFWYRQTMMQGLELLAYFRNRAPLDDSGMPKDRFSAEMPDATLATLKIQPSEPRDSAVYFCASGLSSGQGAPYEQYFGPGTRLTVT.

This clone appeared once. The rearrangement joins TRBV7-2 to TRBJ1-1, with D possibly being TRBD1 (5 bases). CDR1 SGHTA and CDR2 FQGNSA come from the germline V gene. V lost 3 bases to trimming and J lost 1 base, with 9 bases between them. The CDR3 runs 14 residues. CDR3 loop: CASSFSGENTEAFF. The DNA of the CDR3 is TGTGCCAGCAGCTTTTCGGGGGAGAACACTGAAGCTTTCTTT.

This rearrangement joins TRBV5-6 to TRBJ1-6; D perhaps matches TRBD1 (5 bases). This CDR3 contains 15 residues. The V and J ends lost 3 bases and 7 bases respectively, with 14 bases between them. The germline CDR1 and CDR2 sequences are SGHDT and YYEEEE. The CDR3 region has the DNA TGTGCCAGCAGCTCCCGGCCCGGGGGGAATTCACCCCTCCACTTT. Translated, it gives CASSSRPGGNSPLHF.